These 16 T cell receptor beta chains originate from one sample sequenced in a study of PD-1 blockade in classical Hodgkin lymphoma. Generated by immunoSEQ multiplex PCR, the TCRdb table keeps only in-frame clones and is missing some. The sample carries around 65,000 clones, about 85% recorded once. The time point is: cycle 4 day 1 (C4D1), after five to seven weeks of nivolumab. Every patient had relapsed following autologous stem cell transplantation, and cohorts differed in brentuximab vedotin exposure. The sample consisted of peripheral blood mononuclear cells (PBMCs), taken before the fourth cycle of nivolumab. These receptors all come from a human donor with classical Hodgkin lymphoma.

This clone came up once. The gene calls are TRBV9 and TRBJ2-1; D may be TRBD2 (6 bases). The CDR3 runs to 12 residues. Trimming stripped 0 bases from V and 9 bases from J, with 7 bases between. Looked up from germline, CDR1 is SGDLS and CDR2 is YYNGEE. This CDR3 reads CASSVGGGEQFF. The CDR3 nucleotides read TGTGCCAGCAGCGTAGGGGGAGGTGAGCAGTTCTTC.

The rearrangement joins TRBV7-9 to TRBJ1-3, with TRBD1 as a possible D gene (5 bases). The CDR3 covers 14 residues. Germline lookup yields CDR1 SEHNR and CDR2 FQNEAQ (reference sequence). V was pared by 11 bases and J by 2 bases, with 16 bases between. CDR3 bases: TGTGCCGGGGGTCTGAGGGGAACTGGAAACACCATATATTTT. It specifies CAGGLRGTGNTIYF.

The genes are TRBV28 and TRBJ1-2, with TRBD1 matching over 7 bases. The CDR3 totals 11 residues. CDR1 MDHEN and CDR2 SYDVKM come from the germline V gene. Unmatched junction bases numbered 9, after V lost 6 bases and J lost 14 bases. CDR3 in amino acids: CASRRQGVWTF. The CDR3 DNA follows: TGTGCCAGCAGGCGGCAGGGGGTTTGGACCTTC.

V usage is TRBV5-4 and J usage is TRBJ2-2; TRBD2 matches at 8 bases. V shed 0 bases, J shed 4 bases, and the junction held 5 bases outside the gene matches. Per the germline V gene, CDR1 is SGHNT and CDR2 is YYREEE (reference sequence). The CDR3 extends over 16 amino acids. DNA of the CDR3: TGTGCCAGCAGCTTGGACCTCCTAGCGGGCACCGGGGAGCTGTTTTTT. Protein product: CASSLDLLAGTGELFF. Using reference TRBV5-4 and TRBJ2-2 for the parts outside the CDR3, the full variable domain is ETGVTQSPTHLIKTRGQQVTLRCSSQSGHNTVSWYQQALGQGPQFIFQYYREEENGRGNFPPRFSGLQFPNYSSELNVNALELDDSALYLCASSLDLLAGTGELFFGEGSRLTVL.

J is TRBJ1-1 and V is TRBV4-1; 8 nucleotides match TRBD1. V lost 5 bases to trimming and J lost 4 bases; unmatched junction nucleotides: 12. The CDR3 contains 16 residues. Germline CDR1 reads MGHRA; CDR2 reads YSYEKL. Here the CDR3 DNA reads TGCGCCAGCAGCGCAGATAGGGGACAGGCGGGCACTGAAGCTTTCTTT. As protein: CASSADRGQAGTEAFF.

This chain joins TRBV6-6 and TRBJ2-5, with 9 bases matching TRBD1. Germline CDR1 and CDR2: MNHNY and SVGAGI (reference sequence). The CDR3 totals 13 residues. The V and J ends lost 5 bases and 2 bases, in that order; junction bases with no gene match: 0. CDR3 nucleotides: TGTGCCAGCAGTGGGACAGGGCAAGAGACCCAGTACTTC. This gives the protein CASSGTGQETQYF.

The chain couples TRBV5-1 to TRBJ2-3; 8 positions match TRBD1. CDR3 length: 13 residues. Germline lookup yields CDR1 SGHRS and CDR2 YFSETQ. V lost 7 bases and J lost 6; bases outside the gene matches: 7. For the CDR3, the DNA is TGCGCCAGCGGTGGACAGGGATTTGATACGCAGTATTTT. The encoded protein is CASGGQGFDTQYF.

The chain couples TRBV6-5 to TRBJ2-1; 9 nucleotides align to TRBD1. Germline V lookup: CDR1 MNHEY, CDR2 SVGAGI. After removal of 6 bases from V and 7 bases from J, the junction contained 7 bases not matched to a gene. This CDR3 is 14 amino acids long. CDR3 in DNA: TGTGCCAGCAGACAACAGGGGGCTAGGAATGAGCAGTTCTTC. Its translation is CASRQQGARNEQFF.

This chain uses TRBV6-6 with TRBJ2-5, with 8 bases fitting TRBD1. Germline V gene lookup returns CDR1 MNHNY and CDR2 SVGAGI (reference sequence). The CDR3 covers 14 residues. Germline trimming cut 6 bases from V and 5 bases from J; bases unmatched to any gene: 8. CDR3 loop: CASRPSGGWETQYF. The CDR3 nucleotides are TGTGCCAGCAGACCCTCAGGGGGCTGGGAGACCCAGTACTTC.

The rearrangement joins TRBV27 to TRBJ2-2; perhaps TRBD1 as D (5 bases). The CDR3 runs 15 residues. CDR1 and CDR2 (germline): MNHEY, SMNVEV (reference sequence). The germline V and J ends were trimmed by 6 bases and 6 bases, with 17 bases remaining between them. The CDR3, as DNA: TGTGCCAGCAGCCCGCTACTTGGGGCGGCCGGGGAGCTGTTTTTT. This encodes CASSPLLGAAGELFF.

In DNA form, the CDR3 reads TGCGCCAGCAGCTTGGGCAGGAATGGAAACACCATATATTTT. Protein: CASSLGRNGNTIYF. J is TRBJ1-3 and V is TRBV5-1, with unresolved D. Trimming took 0 bases from V and 3 from J, leaving 7 bases between them. The CDR3 extends over 14 amino acids. Germline values: CDR1 SGHRS, CDR2 YFSETQ.

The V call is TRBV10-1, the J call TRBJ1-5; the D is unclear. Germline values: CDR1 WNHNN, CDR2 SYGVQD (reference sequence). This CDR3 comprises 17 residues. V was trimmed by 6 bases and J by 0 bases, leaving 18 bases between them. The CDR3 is CASRAYLRLNSNQPQHF. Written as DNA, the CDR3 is TGCGCCAGCAGGGCATACTTGAGGCTGAATAGCAATCAGCCCCAGCATTTT.

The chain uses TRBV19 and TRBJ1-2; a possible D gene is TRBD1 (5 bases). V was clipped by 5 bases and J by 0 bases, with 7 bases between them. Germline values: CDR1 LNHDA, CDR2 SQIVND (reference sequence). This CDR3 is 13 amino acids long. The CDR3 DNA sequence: TGTGCCAGTAGTCCGACAGCTAACTATGGCTACACCTTC. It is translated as CASSPTANYGYTF.

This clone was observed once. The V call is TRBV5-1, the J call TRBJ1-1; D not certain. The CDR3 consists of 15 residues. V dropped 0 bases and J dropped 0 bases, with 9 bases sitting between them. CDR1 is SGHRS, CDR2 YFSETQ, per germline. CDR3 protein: CASSLDGWLNTEAFF. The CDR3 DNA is TGCGCCAGCAGCTTGGACGGCTGGCTGAACACTGAAGCTTTCTTT.

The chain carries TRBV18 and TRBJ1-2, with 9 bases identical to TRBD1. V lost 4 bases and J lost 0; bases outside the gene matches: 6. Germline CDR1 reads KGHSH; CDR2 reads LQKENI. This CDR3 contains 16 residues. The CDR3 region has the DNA TGTGCCAGCTCACAACAGGGGGCCTTAGCTAACTATGGCTACACCTTC. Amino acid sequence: CASSQQGALANYGYTF.

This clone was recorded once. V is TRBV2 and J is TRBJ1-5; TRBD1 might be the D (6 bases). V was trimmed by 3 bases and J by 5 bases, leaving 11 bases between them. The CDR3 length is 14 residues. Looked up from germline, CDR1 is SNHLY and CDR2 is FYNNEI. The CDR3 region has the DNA TGTGCCAGCAGTGATTGGGCAGGGGATCAGCCCCAGCATTTT. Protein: CASSDWAGDQPQHF.